There are a few counts of the clone carrying this T cell receptor beta chain. Roughly 10 milliliters of peripheral blood were drawn from each donor into EDTA-treated tubes. The sample comes from a study of blood T cells in healthy people across ages. The ends were cut back, 9 bases at V and 3 bases at J, with 8 bases in the middle. This CDR3 has 11 amino acids. Per germline, CDR1 MNHNS and CDR2 SASEGT. Using a J-beta primer mix together with a sample-barcoded 5' primer, a second PCR was run for roughly 6 to 12 cycles. One entry per CDR3 protein, called by TCRdb with MiXCR from the 5' RACE reads. The repertoire has some 710,000 distinct CDR3 sequences, around half of them found once; the top ten carry 15% to 20%.

The receptor comes from a man of 80 years or more in good health. The chain has TRBV6-1 and TRBJ2-5; no definite D call. Sequenced material: blood. Here the CDR3 reads CASRWKETQYF. The DNA for the CDR3 is TGTGCCAGTCGATGGAAAGAGACCCAGTACTTC.